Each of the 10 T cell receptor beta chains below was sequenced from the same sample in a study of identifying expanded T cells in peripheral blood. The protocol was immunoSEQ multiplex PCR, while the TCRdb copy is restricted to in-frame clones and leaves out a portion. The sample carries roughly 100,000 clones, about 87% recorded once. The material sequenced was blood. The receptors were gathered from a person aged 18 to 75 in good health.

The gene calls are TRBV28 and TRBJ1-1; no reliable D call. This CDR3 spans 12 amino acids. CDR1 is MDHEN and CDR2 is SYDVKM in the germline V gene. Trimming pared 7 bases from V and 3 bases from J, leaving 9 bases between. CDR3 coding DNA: TGTGCCAGCACCACAGATTACACTGAAGCTTTCTTT. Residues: CASTTDYTEAFF. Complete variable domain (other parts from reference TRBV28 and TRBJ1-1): DVKVTQSSRYLVKRTGEKVFLECVQDMDHENMFWYRQDPGLGLRLIYFSYDVKMKEKGDIPEGYSVSREKKERFSLILESASTNQTSMYLCASTTDYTEAFFGQGTRLTVV.

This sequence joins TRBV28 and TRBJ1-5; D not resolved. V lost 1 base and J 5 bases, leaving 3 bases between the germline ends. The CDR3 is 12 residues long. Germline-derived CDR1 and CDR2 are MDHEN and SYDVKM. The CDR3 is CASSLSDQPQHF. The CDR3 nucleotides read TGTGCCAGCAGTTTATCGGATCAGCCCCAGCATTTT.

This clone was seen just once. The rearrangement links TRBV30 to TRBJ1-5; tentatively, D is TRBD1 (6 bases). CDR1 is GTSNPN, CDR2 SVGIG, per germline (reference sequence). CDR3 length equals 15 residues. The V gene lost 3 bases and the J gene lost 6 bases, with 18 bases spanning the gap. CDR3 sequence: CAWSQKGGRGQPQHF. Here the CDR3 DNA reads TGTGCCTGGAGCCAGAAAGGGGGGCGCGGTCAGCCCCAGCATTTT.

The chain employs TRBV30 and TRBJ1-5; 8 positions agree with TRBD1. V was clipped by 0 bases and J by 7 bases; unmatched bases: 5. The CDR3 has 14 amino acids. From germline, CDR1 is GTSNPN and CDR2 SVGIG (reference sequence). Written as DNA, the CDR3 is TGTGCCTGGAGTGTACAGGGGGGGCCCCAGCCCCAGCATTTT. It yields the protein CAWSVQGGPQPQHF.

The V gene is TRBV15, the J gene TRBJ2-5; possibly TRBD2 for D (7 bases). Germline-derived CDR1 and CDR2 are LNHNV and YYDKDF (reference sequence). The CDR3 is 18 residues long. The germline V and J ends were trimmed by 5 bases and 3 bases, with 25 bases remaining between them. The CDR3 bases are TGTGCCACCAGCCCAAGGTCGGAAGCGGGACACCCGAAAGAGACCCAGTACTTC. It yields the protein CATSPRSEAGHPKETQYF.

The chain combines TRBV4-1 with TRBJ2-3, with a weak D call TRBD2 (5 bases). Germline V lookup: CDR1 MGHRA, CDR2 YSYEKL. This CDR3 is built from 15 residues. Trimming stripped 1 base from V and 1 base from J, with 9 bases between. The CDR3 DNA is TGCGCCAGCAGCCAAGTGGGAGTTGGCACAGATACGCAGTATTTT. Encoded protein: CASSQVGVGTDTQYF.

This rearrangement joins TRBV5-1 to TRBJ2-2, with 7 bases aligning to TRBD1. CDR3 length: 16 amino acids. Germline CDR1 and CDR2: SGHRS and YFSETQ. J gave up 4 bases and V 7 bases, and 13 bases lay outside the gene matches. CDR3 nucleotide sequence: TGCGCCAGCGCCACCACAGGGGCTCCGAGCACCGGGGAGCTGTTTTTT. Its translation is CASATTGAPSTGELFF.

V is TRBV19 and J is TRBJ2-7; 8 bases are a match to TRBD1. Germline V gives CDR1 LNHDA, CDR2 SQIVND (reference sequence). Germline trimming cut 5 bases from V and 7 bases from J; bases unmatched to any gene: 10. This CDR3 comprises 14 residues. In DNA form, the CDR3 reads TGTGCCAGTAGTGCCCAGACAGGGGCGAGAGAGCAGTACTTC. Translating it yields CASSAQTGAREQYF.

The CDR3 DNA follows: TGTGCCAGTACCCAAAGGGGGGCAGATACGCAGTATTTT. Its translation is CASTQRGADTQYF. The chain recombines TRBV19 with TRBJ2-3; D is tentatively TRBD1 or TRBD2 (6 bases each). Germline CDR1 LNHDA, CDR2 SQIVND (reference sequence). The V and J ends lost 7 bases and 4 bases respectively, with 12 bases between them. The CDR3 contains 13 residues.

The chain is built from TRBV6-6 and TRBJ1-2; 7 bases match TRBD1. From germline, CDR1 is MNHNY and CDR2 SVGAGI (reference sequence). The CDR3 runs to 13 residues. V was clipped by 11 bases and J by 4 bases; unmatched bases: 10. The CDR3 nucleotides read TGTGCCGGCGCTCAGGGACAGAGCTATGGCTACACCTTC. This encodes CAGAQGQSYGYTF.